This T cell receptor (beta chain) was sequenced in a study of blood T cell repertoires in COVID-19. Study processing details: By means of reference gene primer amplification, nucleated cell counts were estimated. Assay: immunoSEQ multiplex PCR; the TCRdb copy retains only in-frame clones and omits some. The V and J calls and clone size are taken from that table; D and trimming were inferred from the DNA. The sample comprises some 150,000 clones, approximately 90% of which are singletons, and 8.6% rests with the top ten. The V end lost 5 bases, the J end lost 6 bases, and 16 bases lay between the germline ends. CDR3 length equals 14 residues. Germline V lookup: CDR1 SGHTA, CDR2 FQGTGA. This clone was picked up a small number of times.

Sequenced material: peripheral blood. The J gene is TRBJ2-5, the V gene TRBV7-3; TRBD1 is a possible D gene (6 bases). The TCR was taken from a woman between 50 and 59 years old with active or convalescent COVID-19. The CDR3 region has the DNA TGTGCCAGCAGCCTCCCCGGGACATCGCAGACCCAGTACTTC. This sequence encodes CASSLPGTSQTQYF. Based on the CDR3 plus reference TRBV7-3 and TRBJ2-5, the full variable domain is GAGVSQTPSNKVTEKGKYVELRCDPISGHTALYWYRQSLGQGPEFLIYFQGTGAADDSGLPNDRFFAVRPEGSVSTLKIQRTERGDSAVYLCASSLPGTSQTQYFGPGTRLLVL.